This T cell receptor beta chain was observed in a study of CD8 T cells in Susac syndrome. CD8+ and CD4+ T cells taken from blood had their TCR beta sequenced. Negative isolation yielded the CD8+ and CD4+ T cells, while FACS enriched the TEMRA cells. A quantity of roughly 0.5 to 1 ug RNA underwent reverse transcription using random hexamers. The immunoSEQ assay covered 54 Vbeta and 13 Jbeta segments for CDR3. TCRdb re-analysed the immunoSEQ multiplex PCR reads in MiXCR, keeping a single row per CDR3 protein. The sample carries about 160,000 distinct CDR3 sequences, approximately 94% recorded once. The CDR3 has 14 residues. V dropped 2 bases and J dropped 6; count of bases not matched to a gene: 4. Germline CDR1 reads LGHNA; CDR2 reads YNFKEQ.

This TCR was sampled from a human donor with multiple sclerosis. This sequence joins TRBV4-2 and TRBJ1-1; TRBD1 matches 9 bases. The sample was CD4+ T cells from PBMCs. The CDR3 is CASSQPDRGAEAFF. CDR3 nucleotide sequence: TGTGCCAGCAGCCAACCGGACAGGGGCGCTGAAGCTTTCTTT.